These 11 T cell receptor beta chains share one sample of origin, sequenced in a study of shared T cell receptors in the human thymus (dated by TCRdb to the early 2020s). Library construction relied on the immunoSEQ multiplex PCR assay. In its TCRdb copy, this immuneACCESS table keeps in-frame sequences only and misses some clones. Where compared with another copy, unresolved V genes explain less than half of these, and the others have no known cause. The sample data list roughly 710,000 clones, and approximately 83% of these were observed just once. Of the sample, approximately 0.01% is held by the ten largest clones. In addition, the sample was reused for a study of human thymus T cells.

Sequences were obtained from thymocytes. Receptor source: a girl under three years old with a congenital heart defect. Donor details come from another sample of the same person, matched by shared clones.

The V gene is TRBV6-6, the J gene TRBJ2-5; tentative D call: TRBD2 (6 bases). V was clipped by 1 base and J by 2 bases, with 8 bases between them. In germline, CDR1 is MNHNY, CDR2 SVGAGI (reference sequence). The CDR3 covers 14 residues. DNA of the CDR3: TGTGCCAGCAGTTACTGGGGGGATCAAGAGACCCAGTACTTC. Amino acids: CASSYWGDQETQYF.

V gene TRBV5-5 combines with J gene TRBJ1-1, with D unresolved. V was shortened by 1 base and J by 2 bases, with 12 bases between the two germline ends. Germline lookup yields CDR1 SGHKS and CDR2 YYEKEE (reference sequence). The CDR3 totals 15 residues. The CDR3 DNA reads TGTGCCAGCAGCTTGCTCCCGGGGATAAACACTGAAGCTTTCTTT. Translating gives CASSLLPGINTEAFF.

Points on this clone: Relative to the germline gene, one junction end is altered; a read error may explain this. The V and J genes are TRBV11-2 and TRBJ1-1; 7 bases fit TRBD1. Germline CDR1 and CDR2: SGHAT and FQNNGV. The CDR3 is 16 residues long. The CDR3 reads CASSLEDRSAGTEAFF. The CDR3 nucleotides read TGTGCCAGCAGCCTAGAGGACAGGTCGGCGGGCACTGAAGCTTTCTTT.

The chain couples TRBV7-3 to TRBJ1-1; TRBD1 aligns across 8 bases. The V segment lost 0 bases and the J segment 2 bases; nucleotides outside the gene matches: 5. Germline V gene data show CDR1 as SGHTA and CDR2 as FQGTGA. The CDR3 runs to 16 residues. Written as DNA, the CDR3 is TGTGCCAGCAGCTTAACCGACAGGGGCCGAAACACTGAAGCTTTCTTT. Amino acid sequence: CASSLTDRGRNTEAFF.

The chain combines TRBV28 with TRBJ2-7, with 7 bases fitting TRBD1. CDR1 and CDR2 from the germline V gene are MDHEN and SYDVKM. V dropped 5 bases and J dropped 0; count of bases not matched to a gene: 19. The CDR3 runs 19 residues. CDR3 DNA: TGTGCCAGCAGTCGCTCCCGGGACAGACTCTTTTTCTGCTCCTACGAGCAGTACTTC. This translates into CASSRSRDRLFFCSYEQYF.

V usage is TRBV7-4 and J usage is TRBJ2-7; 7 positions agree with TRBD1. V was clipped by 5 bases and J by 2 bases; unmatched bases: 6. Per germline, CDR1 SGHVT and CDR2 SQSDAQ. The CDR3 is made up of 14 amino acids. The CDR3 spells CASSLRGQAYEQYF. CDR3 bases: TGTGCCAGCAGCCTTCGCGGACAGGCCTACGAGCAGTACTTC.

The CDR3 nucleotides read TGCGCCAGCAGCCAAGATCTTGGAGCAGGGCAAGGCTACACCTTC. This encodes CASSQDLGAGQGYTF. This chain connects TRBV4-1 to TRBJ1-2; D is possibly TRBD1 (5 bases). The germline V gene has CDR1 MGHRA and CDR2 YSYEKL. V lost 0 bases, J lost 8 bases, and 16 bases lay in between. This CDR3 has 15 residues.

The rearrangement uses TRBV10-2 and TRBJ2-2; 10 bases line up with TRBD1. CDR3 length: 19 amino acids. V trimming: 0 bases; J trimming: 6 bases; junction bases outside the gene matches: 13. CDR1 and CDR2 from the germline V gene are WSHSY and SAAADI. The CDR3 region has the DNA TGCGCCAGCAGTGAGTCTGATGGCTGGGACAGGGGAGTCGCCGGGGAGCTGTTTTTT. Residues: CASSESDGWDRGVAGELFF.

The chain combines TRBV14 with TRBJ2-3; D remains ambiguous. CDR1 and CDR2 (germline): SGHDN, FVKESK. The CDR3 extends over 15 amino acids. The V gene lost 1 base and the J gene lost 2 bases, with 10 bases spanning the gap. The CDR3 sequence: CASSQGHSSTDTQYF. The CDR3 coding sequence is TGTGCCAGCAGCCAAGGACACTCCTCCACAGATACGCAGTATTTT.

The chain employs TRBV7-3 and TRBJ2-3; maybe TRBD1 (6 bases). This CDR3 contains 14 residues. Trimming shortened V by 5 bases and J by 2 bases, and 11 bases separated the two germline ends. CDR1 is SGHTA, CDR2 FQGTGA, per germline. The CDR3 reads CASSLHRATDTQYF. In DNA form, the CDR3 reads TGTGCCAGCAGCCTGCACAGGGCCACAGATACGCAGTATTTT.

This rearrangement joins TRBV4-3 to TRBJ2-7; weak D call: TRBD2 (6 bases). Deletions cut 0 bases from V and 3 bases from J, with 12 bases between. The length of the CDR3 is 15 residues. CDR1 and CDR2 from the germline V gene are LGHNA and YSLEER. The CDR3 nucleotides are TGCGCCAGCAGCCAAGAGGAGGGCCTACTCTACGAGCAGTACTTC. The encoded protein is CASSQEEGLLYEQYF.